This T cell receptor (beta chain) was captured in a study of blood T cell repertoires in COVID-19. About the research overall: COVID-19 samples from acute and convalescent phases originated in the United States, Italy and Spain. T cells, B-cell-depleted T cells, or PBMCs supplied cDNA or gDNA.

Germline CDR1 reads LGHNA; CDR2 reads YSLEER. Trimming at V came to 3 bases and at J to 6 bases, leaving 9 bases not matched to a gene. CDR3 length: 15 amino acids. In the original processing: Amplification with reference gene primers provided the estimates of nucleated cell counts. Method: immunoSEQ multiplex PCR; TCRdb's copy keeps in-frame clones and lacks some. V and J calls plus clone size are reproduced from that table; the DNA served to infer D and trimming. The sample carries about 130,000 clones, more than 75% recorded once. This chain links TRBV4-3 with TRBJ2-7; 9 nucleotides align to TRBD2. Material: peripheral blood. The receptor's source is a man aged 60-69 years who had recovered from COVID-19. This CDR3 reads CASSQAGSGRSEQYF. The DNA for the CDR3 is TGCGCCAGCAGCCAGGCAGGTAGCGGGAGAAGCGAGCAGTACTTC.